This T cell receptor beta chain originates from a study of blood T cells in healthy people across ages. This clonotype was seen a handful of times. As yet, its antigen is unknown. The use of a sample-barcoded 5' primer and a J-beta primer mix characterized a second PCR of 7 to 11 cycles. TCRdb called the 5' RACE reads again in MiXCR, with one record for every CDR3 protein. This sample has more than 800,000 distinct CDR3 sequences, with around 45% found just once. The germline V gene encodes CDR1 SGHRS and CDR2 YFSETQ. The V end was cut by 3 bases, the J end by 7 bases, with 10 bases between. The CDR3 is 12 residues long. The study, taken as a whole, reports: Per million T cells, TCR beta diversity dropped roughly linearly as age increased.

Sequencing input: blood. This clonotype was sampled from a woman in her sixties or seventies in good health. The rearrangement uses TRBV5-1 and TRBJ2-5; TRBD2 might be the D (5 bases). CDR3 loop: CASSSNRGTQYF. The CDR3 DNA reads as TGCGCCAGCAGCTCGAATCGGGGGACCCAGTACTTC.